This entry features one T cell receptor beta chain sequence. Its antigen is as yet unknown. These data belong to a study of blood T cells in healthy people across ages. Whole-study results and caveats: A strong correlation was found between TCR beta diversity and the percentage of naive T cells.

Germline CDR1 reads SGHTA; CDR2 reads FQGNSA. With 3 bases removed from V and 3 bases from J, the gap between germline ends came to 12 bases. The CDR3 consists of 15 residues. Then a second PCR, running roughly 7 to 11 cycles, was carried out with a sample-barcoded 5' primer and a J-beta primer mix. Each of the cDNA molecules was tagged by a template-switch adaptor with 12 random nucleotides. TCRdb ran MiXCR on the 5' RACE reads and lists one entry per CDR3 protein. Here the sample spans under 800,000 distinct CDR3 sequences, roughly two fifths being singletons. The material sequenced was blood. The J gene is TRBJ2-4, the V gene TRBV7-2; D may be TRBD1 (6 bases). The receptor was derived from a woman aged 55-69 years in good health. The CDR3 coding sequence is TGTGCCAGCAGCTTTGCCTGGGACAACAAAAACATTCAGTACTTC. Translated, it gives CASSFAWDNKNIQYF.